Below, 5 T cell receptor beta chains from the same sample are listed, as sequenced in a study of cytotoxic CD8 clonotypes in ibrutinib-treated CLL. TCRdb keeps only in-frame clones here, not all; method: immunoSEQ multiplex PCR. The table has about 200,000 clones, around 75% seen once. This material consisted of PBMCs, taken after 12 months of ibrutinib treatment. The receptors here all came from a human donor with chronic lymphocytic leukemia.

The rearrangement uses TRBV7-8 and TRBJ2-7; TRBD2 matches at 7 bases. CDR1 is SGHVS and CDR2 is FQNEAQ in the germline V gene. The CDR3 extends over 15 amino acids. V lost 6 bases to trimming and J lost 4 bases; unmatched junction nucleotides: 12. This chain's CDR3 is CASRRFLREGYEQYF. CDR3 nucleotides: TGTGCCAGCAGGCGTTTCCTAAGGGAGGGGTACGAGCAGTACTTC.

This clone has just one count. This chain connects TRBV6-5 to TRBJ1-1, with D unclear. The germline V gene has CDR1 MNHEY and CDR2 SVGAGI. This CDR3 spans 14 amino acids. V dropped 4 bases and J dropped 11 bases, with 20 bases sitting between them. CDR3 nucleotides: TGTGCCAGCAGTTCCATCCAACGGAGACCGGCCGCTTTCTTT. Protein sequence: CASSSIQRRPAAFF.

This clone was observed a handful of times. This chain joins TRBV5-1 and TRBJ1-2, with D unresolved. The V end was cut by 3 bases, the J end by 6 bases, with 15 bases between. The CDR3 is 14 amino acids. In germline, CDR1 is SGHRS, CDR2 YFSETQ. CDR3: CASSSEVGVDGYTF. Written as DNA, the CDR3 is TGCGCCAGCAGCTCGGAGGTCGGAGTAGATGGCTACACCTTC.

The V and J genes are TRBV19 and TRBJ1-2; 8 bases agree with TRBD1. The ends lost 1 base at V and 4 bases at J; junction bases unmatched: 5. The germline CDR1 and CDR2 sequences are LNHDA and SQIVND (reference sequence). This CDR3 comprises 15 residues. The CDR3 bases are TGTGCCAGTAGTATAGTCGCAGGGGGCGGCTATGGCTACACCTTC. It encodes CASSIVAGGGYGYTF.

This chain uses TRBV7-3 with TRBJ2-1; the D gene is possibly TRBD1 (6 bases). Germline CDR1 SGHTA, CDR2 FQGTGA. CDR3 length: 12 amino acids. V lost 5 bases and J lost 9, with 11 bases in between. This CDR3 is CASSRTGIEQFF. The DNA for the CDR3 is TGTGCCAGCAGCCGTACAGGGATTGAGCAGTTCTTC.